This T cell receptor (beta chain) comes out of a study of siplizumab effects on memory and regulatory T cells. Comments on this clone: Its antigen is unidentified.

TCRdb's copy holds only in-frame clones and misses some; the assay was immunoSEQ multiplex PCR. The sample consists of over 85,000 clones, about nine tenths of them appearing once. Study-level findings and limits: Whether the proliferating Tregs (from siplizumab cultures) were suppressive was not confirmed. Solely a minor proportion of alloreactive clones could be assigned to unstimulated subsets. Naive T cells, seemingly more diverse than memory cells, seemed major alloresponse contributors.

V lost 4 bases to trimming and J lost 5 bases, with 20 bases between them. The V gene's germline CDR1 is SGHNT and CDR2 YYREEE (reference sequence). This CDR3 contains 16 residues. This receptor was obtained from a human donor in good health. The sample was CD4+ T cells sorted from blood. This rearrangement joins TRBV5-4 to TRBJ2-3; D could derive from TRBD1 or TRBD2 (7 bases each). The CDR3 sequence: CASSNPSPRGGDTQYF. The CDR3, as DNA: TGTGCCAGCAGCAATCCATCCCCCAGGGGGGGAGATACGCAGTATTTT.